This TCR beta chain originates from a study of identical twins. Broader study findings: Twin pairs had excess sharing that was weaker in beta out-of-frame sequences. Modeled out-of-frame TCR alpha sharing in monozygotic twins fell below observed levels. Its conclusions, products of cross-sectional statistical analysis, did not come from following the same donors.

The CDR3 is 16 residues long. Germline V gene sequence: CDR1 KGHDR, CDR2 SFDVKD. V lost 5 bases and J 0 bases, leaving 13 bases between the germline ends. Template switching added a universal primer site; cDNA carried unique molecular identifiers. TCRdb passed the 5' RACE reads through MiXCR, listing each CDR3 protein once. The sample gives some 900,000 distinct CDR3 sequences, about 12% of which show up once; roughly 1.5% is in the top ten. Concerning this clonotype itself: Its antigen is still unknown.

This same sample was also part of a study on yellow fever vaccine responses in identical twins.

This chain uses TRBV24-1 with TRBJ2-1; D possibly corresponds to TRBD1 (6 bases). This sequence originates from a woman under 30 in good health. The source material was PBMCs. The CDR3, as DNA: TGTGCCACCAGTGGGGGAACAGGGAGCTCCTACAATGAGCAGTTCTTC. It is translated as CATSGGTGSSYNEQFF.